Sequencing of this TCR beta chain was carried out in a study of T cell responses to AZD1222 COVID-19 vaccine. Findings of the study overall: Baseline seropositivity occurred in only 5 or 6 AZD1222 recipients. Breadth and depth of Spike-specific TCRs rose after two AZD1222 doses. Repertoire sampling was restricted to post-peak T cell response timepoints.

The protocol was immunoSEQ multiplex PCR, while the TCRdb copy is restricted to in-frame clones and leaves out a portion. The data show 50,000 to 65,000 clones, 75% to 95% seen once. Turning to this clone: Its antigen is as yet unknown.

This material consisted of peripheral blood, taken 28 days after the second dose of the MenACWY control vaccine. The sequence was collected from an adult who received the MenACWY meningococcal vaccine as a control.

This CDR3 is CASSRQPAYEQYF. For the CDR3, the DNA is TGTGCCAGCTCACGCCAACCGGCCTACGAGCAGTACTTC. The chain is built from TRBV3-1 (or the pseudogene TRBV3-2) and TRBJ2-7; D ambiguous. CDR3 size: 13 residues. Trimming removed 8 bases at V and 2 bases at J, with 13 bases between. The germline gives CDR1 LGHDT, CDR2 YNNKEL (reference sequence).